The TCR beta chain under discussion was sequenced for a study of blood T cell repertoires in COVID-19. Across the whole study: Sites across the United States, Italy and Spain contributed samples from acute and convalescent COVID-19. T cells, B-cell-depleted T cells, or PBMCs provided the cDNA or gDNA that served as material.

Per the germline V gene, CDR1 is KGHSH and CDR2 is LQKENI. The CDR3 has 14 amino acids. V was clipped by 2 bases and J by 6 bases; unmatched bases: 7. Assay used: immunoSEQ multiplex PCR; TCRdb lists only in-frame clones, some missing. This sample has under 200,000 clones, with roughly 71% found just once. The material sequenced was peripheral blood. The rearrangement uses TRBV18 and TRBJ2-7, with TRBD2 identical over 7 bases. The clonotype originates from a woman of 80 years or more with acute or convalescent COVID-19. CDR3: CASSPDAGEFEQYF. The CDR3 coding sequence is TGTGCCAGCTCACCAGACGCGGGAGAGTTCGAGCAGTACTTC.